This T cell receptor (beta chain) was recorded in a study of CD8 T cells in Susac syndrome. Sequencing targeted TCR beta in blood CD8+ and CD4+ T cells. In germline, CDR1 is LNHDA, CDR2 SQIVND (reference sequence). Trimming removed 2 bases at V and 3 bases at J, with 8 bases between. The CDR3 loop spans 13 amino acids. RNA in amounts of about 0.45 to 1 ug was reverse transcribed with random hexamers. Each CDR3 protein is one row after TCRdb ran MiXCR on the immunoSEQ multiplex PCR reads. The table lists about 76,000 distinct CDR3 sequences, approximately 93% of them singletons. The sample comprised CD8+ T cells from PBMCs. This sequence was found in a human donor with Susac syndrome. V and J are TRBV19 and TRBJ2-7; D unclear. CDR3 in amino acids: CASSISPDYEQYF. The CDR3 DNA reads TGTGCCAGTAGTATATCCCCAGACTACGAGCAGTACTTC.